This T cell receptor beta chain was documented in a study of blood T cell repertoires in COVID-19. In the study overall: Specimens from acute and convalescent COVID-19 originated in the United States, Italy and Spain. T cells, B-cell-depleted T cells, or PBMCs provided the cDNA or gDNA that served as material.

Under the authors' procedure: From reference gene primer amplification, estimates of nucleated cell counts were derived. The data were produced by immunoSEQ multiplex PCR, yet TCRdb's version contains in-frame clones alone and is incomplete. V and J calls and clone size are given by that table; D and trimming were obtained from the DNA. Here the sample spans 300,000 to 450,000 clones, over 65% being singletons. The CDR3 is 14 amino acids. Germline CDR1 and CDR2: MNHEY and SMNVEV (reference sequence). V trimming: 4 bases; J trimming: 2 bases; junction bases outside the gene matches: 1. The count of this clone is one.

Material for sequencing was peripheral blood. The chain employs TRBV27 and TRBJ2-3; the match to TRBD2 covers 9 bases. This TCR derives from a human donor with acute or convalescent COVID-19. The donor label of this sample is uncertain. The chain's CDR3 is CASSWTSVTDTQYF. CDR3 DNA sequence: TGTGCCAGCAGTTGGACTAGCGTCACAGATACGCAGTATTTT.